This note documents a single TCR beta chain sequence. What it recognizes is unknown. The iRepertoire nested amplicon-rescue multiplex PCR amplified TCR alpha and beta CDR3s from RNA. Tissue mRNA or PBMC total RNA, about 85-400 ng, went into one-step reverse transcription and amplification. Using its own MiXCR run on the multiplex PCR reads, TCRdb lists one record per CDR3 protein. The table lists 100,000 to 150,000 distinct CDR3 sequences, about 25% of them singletons. V shed 6 bases and J 7 bases; nucleotides not matched to a gene: 7. The CDR3 length is 15 residues. Germline loops: CDR1 SNHLY, CDR2 FYNNEI. The data were taken from a study of glioma-infiltrating T cells. Findings of the study overall: Tissue-blood divergence was below expectation in non-neoplastic patients, above in gliomas. Very few CDR3 sequences were shared between tissue and blood.

The TCR comes from a human donor with low-grade glioma or glioblastoma, undergoing nonglioma brain surgery, or in good health (not recorded which). The sample consisted of glioma tissue, nonneoplastic brain tissue, or PBMCs (not recorded which). V gene TRBV2 combines with J gene TRBJ1-6; 9 bases match TRBD1. The CDR3 nucleotides are TGTGCCAGCAGACGGACAGGGGTCTTGAATTCACCCCTCCACTTT. Encoded protein: CASRRTGVLNSPLHF.